Each of the 20 T cell receptor beta chains below was sequenced from the same sample in a study of T cell changes during pregnancy in multiple sclerosis. Sequenced by immunoSEQ multiplex PCR; TCRdb stores in-frame clones only, minus some. Among around 80,000 clones, about 90% were seen once, and the ten largest hold less than 3%. The sample consisted of peripheral blood, taken before pregnancy. The receptors were sampled from a female donor with multiple sclerosis, enrolled in a pregnancy study.

The V gene is TRBV29-1, the J gene TRBJ1-3; maybe TRBD1 (6 bases). The CDR3 is 13 amino acids. V gave up 4 bases and J gave up 3 bases, with 10 bases separating them. Germline CDR1 and CDR2: SQVTM and ANQGSEA. The DNA for the CDR3 is TGCAGCGTTGGCAGGGGTGGTGGAAACACCATATATTTT. This sequence encodes CSVGRGGGNTIYF.

The chain joins TRBV5-1 to TRBJ1-3, with TRBD1 matching over 8 bases. Per germline, CDR1 SGHRS and CDR2 YFSETQ. The V gene end was trimmed by 5 bases and the J gene end by 11 bases; junction bases not matched to a gene: 15. This CDR3 has 15 amino acids. CDR3 region: CASSQGQGPLAPIYF. The DNA of the CDR3 is TGCGCCAGCAGTCAAGGACAGGGCCCCTTGGCTCCCATATATTTT.

This sequence joins TRBV5-1 and TRBJ2-7; 8 bases are a match to TRBD2. CDR3 size: 14 residues. J lost 6 bases, V lost 0 bases, and 5 bases had no gene match. Germline CDR1 is SGHRS and CDR2 is YFSETQ. In nucleotides, the CDR3 is TGCGCCAGCAGCTTGGACCTAGCGGGCAGCGAGCAGTACTTC. Protein sequence: CASSLDLAGSEQYF.

The V and J genes are TRBV28 and TRBJ2-7; 7 nucleotides match TRBD2. From germline, CDR1 is MDHEN and CDR2 SYDVKM. The V gene end was trimmed by 6 bases and the J gene end by 3 bases; junction bases not matched to a gene: 11. This CDR3 is built from 15 residues. This CDR3 reads CASSHWERGFYEQYF. The CDR3, as DNA: TGTGCCAGCAGCCACTGGGAGCGGGGCTTCTACGAGCAGTACTTC.

CDR3 in amino acids: CASSVTGTYGYTF. CDR3 in DNA: TGTGCCAGCAGCGTGACAGGTACCTATGGCTACACCTTC. This sequence joins TRBV9 and TRBJ1-2, with a possible D match to TRBD1 (6 bases). V lost 2 bases and J 4 bases, leaving 9 bases between the germline ends. The germline gives CDR1 SGDLS, CDR2 YYNGEE. CDR3 length equals 13 residues.

The V and J genes are TRBV27 and TRBJ1-1, with TRBD1 matching 10 bases. Germline V gene sequence: CDR1 MNHEY, CDR2 SMNVEV (reference sequence). The CDR3 is 16 residues long. V shed 6 bases, J shed 1 base, and the junction held 8 bases outside the gene matches. CDR3 nucleotide sequence: TGTGCCAGCAGGGGGACAGGGGCCTGGTCGAACACTGAAGCTTTCTTT. Its protein product is CASRGTGAWSNTEAFF.

The CDR3 DNA sequence: TGTGCCAGCAGTCCGGGACAGGGTCGTCGCGAGCAGTACTTC. It codes for CASSPGQGRREQYF. The V and J genes are TRBV6-5 and TRBJ2-7, with TRBD1 matching over 9 bases. The CDR3 sequence is 14 residues long. Germline CDR1 and CDR2: MNHEY and SVGAGI. J was trimmed by 6 bases and V by 5 bases; bases with no gene match: 8.

The CDR3 sequence: CASSLRDSPYEQYF. The DNA for the CDR3 is TGTGCCAGCAGCTTAAGGGACAGTCCCTACGAGCAGTACTTC. The chain combines TRBV7-8 with TRBJ2-7, with 7 bases that match TRBD1. Germline V gene sequence: CDR1 SGHVS, CDR2 FQNEAQ. V was clipped by 2 bases and J by 2 bases; unmatched bases: 3. CDR3 length equals 14 residues.

This clone was seen a single time. The chain employs TRBV28 and TRBJ1-1; D might be TRBD1 (6 bases). The CDR3 is 14 residues long. CDR1 is MDHEN and CDR2 is SYDVKM in the germline V gene. Trimming took 3 bases from V and 1 from J, leaving 9 bases between them. The CDR3 nucleotides are TGTGCCAGCAGTTTCCCGACAGGGAACACTGAAGCTTTCTTT. Its protein is CASSFPTGNTEAFF.

The rearrangement links TRBV9 to TRBJ2-1; 8 bases map to TRBD2. Trimming removed 0 bases from V and 5 bases from J; junction bases left unmatched: 7. The germline V gene has CDR1 SGDLS and CDR2 YYNGEE. The CDR3 runs to 16 residues. The CDR3: CASSVDGGRPNNEQFF. Here the CDR3 DNA reads TGTGCCAGCAGCGTAGATGGCGGGAGGCCCAACAATGAGCAGTTCTTC.

The chain recombines TRBV27 with TRBJ2-7; possible D gene TRBD2, 5 bases. CDR1 MNHEY and CDR2 SMNVEV come from the germline V gene (reference sequence). The CDR3 loop spans 15 amino acids. V was shortened by 8 bases and J by 2 bases, with 19 bases between the two germline ends. The CDR3 DNA reads TGTGCCAGCCACCCCTCGGGAAGTATTCCCTACGAGCAGTACTTC. Protein: CASHPSGSIPYEQYF.

The rearrangement uses TRBV2 and TRBJ2-7; a possible D gene is TRBD1 (6 bases). This CDR3 has 13 residues. In germline, CDR1 is SNHLY, CDR2 FYNNEI. The V end was cut by 6 bases, the J end by 2 bases, with 11 bases between. In DNA, the CDR3 is TGTGCCAGCAGGCTGGACAGAGCCTACGAGCAGTACTTC. Its translation is CASRLDRAYEQYF. Looking up the rest from reference TRBV2 and TRBJ2-7 gives the full variable domain: EPEVTQTPSHQVTQMGQEVILRCVPISNHLYFYWYRQILGQKVEFLVSFYNNEISEKSEIFDDQFSVERPDGSNFTLKIRSTKLEDSAMYFCASRLDRAYEQYFGPGTRLTVT.

V gene TRBV5-1 combines with J gene TRBJ2-1, with 9 nucleotides matching TRBD2. CDR3 length: 16 amino acids. With V trimmed by 4 bases and J by 6 bases, 11 bases remained unmatched. Per germline, CDR1 SGHRS and CDR2 YFSETQ. The CDR3 region has the DNA TGCGCCAGCAGCCCACCGCTGGGCGGGAGGGCCAATGAGCAGTTCTTC. Amino acids: CASSPPLGGRANEQFF.

The chain combines TRBV6-1 with TRBJ1-4; D remains ambiguous. V was pared by 2 bases and J by 3 bases, with 10 bases between. There are 15 residues in the CDR3. The V gene's germline CDR1 is MNHNS and CDR2 SASEGT. The CDR3 DNA reads TGTGCCAGCAGTGAACACGGGAGCTCTAATGAAAAACTGTTTTTT. Its translation: CASSEHGSSNEKLFF.

This sequence joins TRBV30 and TRBJ1-1; tentative D call: TRBD1 (5 bases). The CDR3 consists of 16 residues. CDR1 and CDR2 from the germline V gene are GTSNPN and SVGIG (reference sequence). Trimming pared 1 base from V and 2 bases from J, leaving 17 bases between. The CDR3 nucleotides are TGTGCCTGGAGTGACTGGACTATAGGGGTAAACACTGAAGCTTTCTTT. This codes for CAWSDWTIGVNTEAFF.

The V and J genes are TRBV29-1 and TRBJ1-2, with D tentatively TRBD1 (5 bases). The ends were cut back, 4 bases at V and 2 bases at J, with 11 bases in the middle. The germline CDR1 and CDR2 sequences are SQVTM and ANQGSEA. The CDR3 runs 13 residues. CDR3 sequence (DNA): TGCAGCGTTGGGAGGGACGGGAACTATGGCTACACCTTC. Its protein product is CSVGRDGNYGYTF.

V is TRBV25-1 and J is TRBJ2-2; perhaps TRBD2 as D (5 bases). The CDR3 length is 17 residues. Germline V lookup: CDR1 MGHDK, CDR2 SYGVNS. The V and J ends lost 1 base and 2 bases respectively, with 14 bases between them. The CDR3 protein is CASSESRAGSNTGELFF. The CDR3 coding sequence is TGTGCCAGCAGTGAATCGCGGGCGGGCAGCAACACCGGGGAGCTGTTTTTT.

The chain couples TRBV5-1 to TRBJ2-7; D ambiguous. V lost 4 bases to trimming and J lost 7 bases, with 21 bases between them. Per the germline V gene, CDR1 is SGHRS and CDR2 is YFSETQ. CDR3 size: 15 residues. CDR3 protein: CASSPTEPSNEEQYF. In nucleotides, the CDR3 is TGCGCCAGCAGCCCCACCGAGCCTAGTAACGAGGAGCAGTACTTC.

This rearrangement joins TRBV6-5 to TRBJ2-7, with 8 bases fitting TRBD2. Germline trimming cut 8 bases from V and 4 bases from J; bases unmatched to any gene: 13. The CDR3 spans 15 residues. The germline gives CDR1 MNHEY, CDR2 SVGAGI. The CDR3 loop is CASAKTGGASYEQYF. The CDR3 DNA is TGTGCCAGCGCCAAAACGGGGGGGGCCTCTTACGAGCAGTACTTC.

The J gene is TRBJ2-1, the V gene TRBV2; 10 bases map to TRBD2. The CDR3 runs 14 residues. V lost 6 bases, J lost 4 bases, and 3 bases stayed unmatched. The germline CDR1 and CDR2 sequences are SNHLY and FYNNEI. The DNA of the CDR3 is TGTGCCAGCAGCCTACTAGCGGGGTACAATGAGCAGTTCTTC. Translated: CASSLLAGYNEQFF.